A single sample gave rise to the 6 T cell receptor beta chains below, sequenced in a study of Graves' ophthalmopathy and Graves' hyperthyroidism. The sequenced template was RNA, covering the TCR beta CDR3 region. The library came from an HTBI-primed first-round RT-PCR and a second-round multiplex PCR. Using its own MiXCR run on the multiplex PCR reads, TCRdb lists one record per CDR3 protein. Of some 1.1 million distinct CDR3 sequences detected, about 40% appear once; the ten largest clones hold 8.5% to 14%. The sequenced material came from peripheral blood or thyroid tissue (not recorded which). The receptors were gathered from an adult man with Graves' hyperthyroidism.

This clonotype was counted many times. This sequence joins TRBV7-2 and TRBJ1-3, with 7 bases identical to TRBD1. Unmatched junction bases numbered 5, after V lost 3 bases and J lost 0 bases. The CDR3 sequence is 16 residues long. Germline V gives CDR1 SGHTA, CDR2 FQGNSA. Here the CDR3 reads CASSLKGQYSGNTIYF. The CDR3 nucleotides read TGTGCCAGCAGCTTGAAGGGACAGTACTCTGGAAACACCATATATTTT.

CDR3 amino acids: CSAKQGDYGYTF. In DNA form, the CDR3 reads TGCAGTGCTAAACAGGGGGACTATGGCTACACCTTC. The chain uses TRBV20-1 and TRBJ1-2; 8 nucleotides line up with TRBD1. J gave up 3 bases and V 4 bases, and 1 base lay outside the gene matches. The CDR3 has 12 residues. Germline CDR1 reads DFQATT; CDR2 reads SNEGSKA (reference sequence).

This clonotype was detected many times. This chain links TRBV27 with TRBJ1-4; TRBD1 aligns across 8 bases. In germline, CDR1 is MNHEY, CDR2 SMNVEV (reference sequence). V lost 6 bases, J lost 12 bases, and 12 bases stayed unmatched. The CDR3 has 14 residues. CDR3 sequence: CASSPGGNRRELFF. CDR3 nucleotide sequence: TGTGCCAGCAGCCCAGGGGGCAATAGGCGGGAACTGTTTTTT.

J is TRBJ2-7 and V is TRBV9; 11 bases align to TRBD2. The CDR3 spans 15 residues. V trimming: 3 bases; J trimming: 7 bases; junction bases outside the gene matches: 9. Per the germline V gene, CDR1 is SGDLS and CDR2 is YYNGEE. CDR3 region: CASSGIAGGPDEQYF. For the CDR3, the DNA is TGTGCCAGCAGCGGTATAGCGGGGGGGCCCGATGAGCAGTACTTC.

The rearrangement uses TRBV28 and TRBJ1-5, with no clear D. CDR3 length: 14 amino acids. V was trimmed by 3 bases and J by 6 bases, leaving 12 bases between them. CDR1 MDHEN and CDR2 SYDVKM come from the germline V gene. The CDR3 nucleotides are TGTGCCAGCAGTTTGGACGGTGCTGGTCAGCCCCAGCATTTT. This gives the protein CASSLDGAGQPQHF.

This clonotype occurred many times. The rearrangement joins TRBV12-3 or TRBV12-4 to TRBJ1-5, with D possibly TRBD1 on 5 matching bases. The V and J ends lost 3 bases and 5 bases respectively, with 8 bases between them. This CDR3 has 13 amino acids. CDR3 sequence: CASSLKGHQPQHF. CDR3 in DNA: TGTGCCAGCAGTTTGAAGGGGCATCAGCCCCAGCATTTT.